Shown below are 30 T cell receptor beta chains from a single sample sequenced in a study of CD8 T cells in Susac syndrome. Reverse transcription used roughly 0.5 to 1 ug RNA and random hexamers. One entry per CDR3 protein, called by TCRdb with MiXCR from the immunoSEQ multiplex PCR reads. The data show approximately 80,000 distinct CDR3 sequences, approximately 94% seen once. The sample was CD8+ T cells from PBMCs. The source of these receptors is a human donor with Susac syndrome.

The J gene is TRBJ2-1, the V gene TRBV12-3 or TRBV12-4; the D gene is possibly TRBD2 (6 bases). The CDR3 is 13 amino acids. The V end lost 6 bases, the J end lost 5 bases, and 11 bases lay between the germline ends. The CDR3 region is CASRSLANNEQFF. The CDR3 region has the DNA TGTGCCAGCAGGTCACTAGCTAACAATGAGCAGTTCTTC.

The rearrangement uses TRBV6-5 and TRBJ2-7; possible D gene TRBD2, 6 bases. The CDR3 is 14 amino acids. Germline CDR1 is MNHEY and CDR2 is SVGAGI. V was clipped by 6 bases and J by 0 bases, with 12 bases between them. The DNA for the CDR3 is TGTGCCAGCAGACTGGAGGGGAGCTCCTACGAGCAGTACTTC. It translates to CASRLEGSSYEQYF.

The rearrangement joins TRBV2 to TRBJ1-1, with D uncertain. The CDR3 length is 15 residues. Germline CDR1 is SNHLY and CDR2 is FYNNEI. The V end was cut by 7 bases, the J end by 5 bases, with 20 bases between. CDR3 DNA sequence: TGTGCCAGCACGGGCAAGGGCTACGGCGGAACTGAAGCTTTCTTT. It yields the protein CASTGKGYGGTEAFF.

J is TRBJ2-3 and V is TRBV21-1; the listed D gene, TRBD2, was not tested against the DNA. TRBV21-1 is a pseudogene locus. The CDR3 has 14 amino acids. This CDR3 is CASPRAASTDTQYF. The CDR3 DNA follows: TGTGCCAGCCCAAGGGCAGCTAGCACAGATACGCAGTATTTT.

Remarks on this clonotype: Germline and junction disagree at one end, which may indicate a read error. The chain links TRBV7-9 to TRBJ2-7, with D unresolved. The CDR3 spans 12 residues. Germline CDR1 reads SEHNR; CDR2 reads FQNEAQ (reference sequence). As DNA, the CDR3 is TGTGCCAGCAGGGCAACGGGTCTCGAGCATTACTTC. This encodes CASRATGLEHYF.

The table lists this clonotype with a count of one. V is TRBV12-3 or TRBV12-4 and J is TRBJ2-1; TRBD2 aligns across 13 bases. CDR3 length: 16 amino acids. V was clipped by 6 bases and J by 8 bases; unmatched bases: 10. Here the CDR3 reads CASSITSGGAFDEQFF. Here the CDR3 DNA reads TGTGCCAGCAGCATCACTAGCGGGGGGGCATTCGATGAGCAGTTCTTC.

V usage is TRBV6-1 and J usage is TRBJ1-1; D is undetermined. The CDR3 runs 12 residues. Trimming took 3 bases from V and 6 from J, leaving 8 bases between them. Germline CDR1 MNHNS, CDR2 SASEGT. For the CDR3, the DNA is TGTGCCAGCAGTGACCAGGCCCCTGAAGCTTTCTTT. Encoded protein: CASSDQAPEAFF.

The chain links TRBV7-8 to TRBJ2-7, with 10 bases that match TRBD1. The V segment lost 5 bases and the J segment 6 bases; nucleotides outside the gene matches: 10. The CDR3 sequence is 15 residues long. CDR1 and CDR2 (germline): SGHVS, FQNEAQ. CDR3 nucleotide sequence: TGTGCCAGCAGCCGGCGACAGGGGGCGGGCTCCGAGCAGTACTTC. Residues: CASSRRQGAGSEQYF. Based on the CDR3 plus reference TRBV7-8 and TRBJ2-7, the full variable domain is GAGVSQSPRYKVAKRGQDVALRCDPISGHVSLFWYQQALGQGPEFLTYFQNEAQLDKSGLPSDRFFAERPEGSVSTLKIQRTQQEDSAVYLCASSRRQGAGSEQYFGPGTRLTVT.

The CDR3 nucleotides are TGTGCCAGCAGCTTGGGACCGACAGGGAATAGTTATGGCTACACCTTC. Its protein is CASSLGPTGNSYGYTF. V and J are TRBV13 and TRBJ1-2, with 7 bases matching TRBD1. Germline lookup yields CDR1 PRHDT and CDR2 FYEKMQ (reference sequence). The trim removed 3 bases at V and 5 bases at J, leaving 12 bases unmatched. The CDR3 has 16 residues.

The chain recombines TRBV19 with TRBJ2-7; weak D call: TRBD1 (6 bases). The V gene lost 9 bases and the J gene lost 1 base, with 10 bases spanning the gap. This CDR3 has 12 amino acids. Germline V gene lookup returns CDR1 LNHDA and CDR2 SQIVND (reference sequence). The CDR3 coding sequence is TGTGCCAGCGGACAGCCTTCCTACGAGCAGTACTTC. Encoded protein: CASGQPSYEQYF.

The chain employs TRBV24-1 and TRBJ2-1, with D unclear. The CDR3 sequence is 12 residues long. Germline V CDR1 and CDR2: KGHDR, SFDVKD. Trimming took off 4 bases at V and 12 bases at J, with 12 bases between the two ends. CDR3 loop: CATSENELGQFF. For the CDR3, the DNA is TGTGCCACCAGTGAGAACGAGTTGGGGCAGTTCTTC.

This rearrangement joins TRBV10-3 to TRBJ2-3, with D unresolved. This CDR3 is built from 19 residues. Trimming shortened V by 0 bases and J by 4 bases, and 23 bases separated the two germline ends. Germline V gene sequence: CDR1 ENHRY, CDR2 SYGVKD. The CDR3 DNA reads TGTGCCATCAGTGAGTCAGTCGTACCGGCGGCGGTCGGCGCAGATACGCAGTATTTT. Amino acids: CAISESVVPAAVGADTQYF.

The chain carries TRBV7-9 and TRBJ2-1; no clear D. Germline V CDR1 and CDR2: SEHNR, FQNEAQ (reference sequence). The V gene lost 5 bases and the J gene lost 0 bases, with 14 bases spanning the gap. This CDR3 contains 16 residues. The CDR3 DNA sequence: TGTGCCAGCAGCCCTTCCGACGGTCTCTCCTACAATGAGCAGTTCTTC. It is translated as CASSPSDGLSYNEQFF.

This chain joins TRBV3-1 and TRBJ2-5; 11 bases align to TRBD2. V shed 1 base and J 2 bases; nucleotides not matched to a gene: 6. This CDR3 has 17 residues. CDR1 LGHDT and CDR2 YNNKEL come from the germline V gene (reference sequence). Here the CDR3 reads CASSQGLAGYLQETQYF. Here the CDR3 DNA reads TGTGCCAGCAGCCAAGGACTAGCGGGGTACCTACAAGAGACCCAGTACTTC.

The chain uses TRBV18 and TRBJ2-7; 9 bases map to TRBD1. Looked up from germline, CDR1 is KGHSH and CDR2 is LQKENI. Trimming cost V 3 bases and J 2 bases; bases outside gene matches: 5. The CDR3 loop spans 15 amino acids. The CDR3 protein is CASSPGTGKAYEQYF. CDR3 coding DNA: TGTGCCAGCTCACCCGGGACAGGGAAAGCCTACGAGCAGTACTTC.

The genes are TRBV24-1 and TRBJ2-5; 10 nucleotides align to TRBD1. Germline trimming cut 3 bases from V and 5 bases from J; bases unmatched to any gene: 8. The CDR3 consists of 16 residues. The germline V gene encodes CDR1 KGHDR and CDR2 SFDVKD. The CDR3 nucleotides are TGTGCCACCAGTGATCGGGGACAGGGGAGGCAGGAGACCCAGTACTTC. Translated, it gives CATSDRGQGRQETQYF.

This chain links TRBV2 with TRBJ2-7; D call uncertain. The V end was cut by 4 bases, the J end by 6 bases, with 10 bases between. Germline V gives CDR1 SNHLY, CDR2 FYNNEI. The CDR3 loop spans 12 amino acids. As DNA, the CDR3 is TGTGCCAGCAGTGGTAGAAGGGCCGAGCAGTACTTC. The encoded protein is CASSGRRAEQYF. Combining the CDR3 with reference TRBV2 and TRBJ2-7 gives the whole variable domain EPEVTQTPSHQVTQMGQEVILRCVPISNHLYFYWYRQILGQKVEFLVSFYNNEISEKSEIFDDQFSVERPDGSNFTLKIRSTKLEDSAMYFCASSGRRAEQYFGPGTRLTVT.

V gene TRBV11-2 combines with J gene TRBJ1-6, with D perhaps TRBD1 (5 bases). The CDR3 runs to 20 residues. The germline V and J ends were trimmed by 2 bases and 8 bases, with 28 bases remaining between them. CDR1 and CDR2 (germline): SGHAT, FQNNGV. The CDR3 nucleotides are TGTGCCAGCAGCTTAATTTGGAAAGGGGCTGGGAACTTATTGGATTCACCCCTCCACTTT. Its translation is CASSLIWKGAGNLLDSPLHF.

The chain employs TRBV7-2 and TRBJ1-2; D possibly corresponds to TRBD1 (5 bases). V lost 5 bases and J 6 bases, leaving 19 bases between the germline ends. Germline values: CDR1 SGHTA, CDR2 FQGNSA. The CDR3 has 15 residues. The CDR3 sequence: CASSLPPEGTDGYTF. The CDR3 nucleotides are TGTGCCAGCAGCCTCCCCCCCGAAGGGACGGATGGCTACACCTTC.

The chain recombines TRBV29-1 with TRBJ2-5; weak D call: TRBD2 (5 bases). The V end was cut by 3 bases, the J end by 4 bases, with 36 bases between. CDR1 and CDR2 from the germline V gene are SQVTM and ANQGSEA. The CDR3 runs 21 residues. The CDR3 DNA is TGCAGCGTTGATCCACCCCCGGGTCGTGGCCTGAATGTGGGAGTCCGAGAGACCCAGTACTTC. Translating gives CSVDPPPGRGLNVGVRETQYF.

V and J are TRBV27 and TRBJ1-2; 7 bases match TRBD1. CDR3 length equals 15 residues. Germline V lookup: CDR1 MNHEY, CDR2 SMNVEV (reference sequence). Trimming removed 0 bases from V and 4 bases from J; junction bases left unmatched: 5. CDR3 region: CASSLSGQATYGYTF. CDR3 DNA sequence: TGTGCCAGCAGTTTATCAGGACAGGCGACCTATGGCTACACCTTC.

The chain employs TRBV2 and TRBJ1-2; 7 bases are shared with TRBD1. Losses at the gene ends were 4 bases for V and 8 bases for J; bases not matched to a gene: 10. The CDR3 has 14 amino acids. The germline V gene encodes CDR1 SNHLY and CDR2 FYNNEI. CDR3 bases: TGTGCCAGCAGTGGGACAGGCTCGTTGGAGGGCTACACCTTC. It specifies CASSGTGSLEGYTF.

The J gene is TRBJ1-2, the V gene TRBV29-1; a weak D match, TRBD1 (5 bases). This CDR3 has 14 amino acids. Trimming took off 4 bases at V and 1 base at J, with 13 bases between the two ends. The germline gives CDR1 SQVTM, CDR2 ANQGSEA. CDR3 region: CSVAQTDNNYGYTF. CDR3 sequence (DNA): TGCAGCGTTGCCCAGACAGATAATAACTATGGCTACACCTTC.

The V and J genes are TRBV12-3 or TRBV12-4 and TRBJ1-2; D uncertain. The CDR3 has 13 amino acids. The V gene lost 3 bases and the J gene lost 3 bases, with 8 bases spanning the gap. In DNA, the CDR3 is TGTGCCAGCAGTTTGCGAGGTGACTATGGCTACACCTTC. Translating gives CASSLRGDYGYTF.

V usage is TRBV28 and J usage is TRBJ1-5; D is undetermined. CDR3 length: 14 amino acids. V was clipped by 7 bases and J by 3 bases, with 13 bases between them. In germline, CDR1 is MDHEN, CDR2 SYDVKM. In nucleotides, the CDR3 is TGTGCCAGCACCCGACGGGGAATCAATCAGCCCCAGCATTTT. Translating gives CASTRRGINQPQHF.

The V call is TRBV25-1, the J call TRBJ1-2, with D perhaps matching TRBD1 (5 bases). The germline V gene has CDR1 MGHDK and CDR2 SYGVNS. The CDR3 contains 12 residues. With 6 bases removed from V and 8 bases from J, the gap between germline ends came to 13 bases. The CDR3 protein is CASRPRRDGYTF. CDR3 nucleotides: TGTGCCAGCAGACCAAGGAGGGACGGCTACACCTTC.

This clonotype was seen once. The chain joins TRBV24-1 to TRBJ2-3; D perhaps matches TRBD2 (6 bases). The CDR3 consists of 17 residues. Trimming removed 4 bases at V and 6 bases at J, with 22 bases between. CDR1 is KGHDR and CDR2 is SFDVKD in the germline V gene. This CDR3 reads CATSDRRAGTRGDTQYF. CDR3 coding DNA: TGTGCCACCAGTGACCGGAGGGCGGGTACCCGCGGGGATACGCAGTATTTT.

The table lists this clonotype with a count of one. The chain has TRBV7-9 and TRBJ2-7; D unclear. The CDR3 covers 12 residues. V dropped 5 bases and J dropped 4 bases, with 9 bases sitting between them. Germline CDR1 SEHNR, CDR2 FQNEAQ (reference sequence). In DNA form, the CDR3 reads TGTGCCAGCAGCGTCCCGGCTTACGAGCAGTACTTC. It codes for CASSVPAYEQYF.

This chain's CDR3 is CASSRGQGTYTQYF. CDR3 nucleotides: TGTGCCAGCTCTCGCGGGCAGGGAACATATACGCAGTATTTT. The chain uses TRBV7-3 and TRBJ2-3; perhaps D is TRBD1 or TRBD2 (5 bases each). V shed 8 bases and J shed 7 bases, with 19 bases lying between them. This CDR3 region has 14 residues. Per germline, CDR1 SGHTA and CDR2 FQGTGA.

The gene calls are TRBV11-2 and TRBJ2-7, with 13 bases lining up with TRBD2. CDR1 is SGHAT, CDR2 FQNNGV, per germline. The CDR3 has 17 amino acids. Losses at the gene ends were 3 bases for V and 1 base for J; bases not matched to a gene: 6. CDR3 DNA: TGTGCCAGCAGCTTCTGGACTAGCGGGGGTTCTTCCTACGAGCAGTACTTC. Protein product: CASSFWTSGGSSYEQYF.